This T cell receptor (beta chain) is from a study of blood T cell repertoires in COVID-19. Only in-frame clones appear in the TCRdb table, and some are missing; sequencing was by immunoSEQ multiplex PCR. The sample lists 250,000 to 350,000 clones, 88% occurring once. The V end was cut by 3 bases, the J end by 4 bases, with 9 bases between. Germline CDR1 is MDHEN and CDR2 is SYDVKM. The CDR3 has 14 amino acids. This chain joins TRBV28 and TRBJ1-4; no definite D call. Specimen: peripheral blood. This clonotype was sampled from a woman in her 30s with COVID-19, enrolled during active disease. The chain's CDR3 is CASSLETLNEKLFF. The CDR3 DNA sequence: TGTGCCAGCAGTTTGGAGACCCTTAATGAAAAACTGTTTTTT. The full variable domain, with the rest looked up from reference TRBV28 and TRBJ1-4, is DVKVTQSSRYLVKRTGEKVFLECVQDMDHENMFWYRQDPGLGLRLIYFSYDVKMKEKGDIPEGYSVSREKKERFSLILESASTNQTSMYLCASSLETLNEKLFFGSGTQLSVL.